This T cell receptor beta chain comes out of a study of long-term antiretroviral therapy in people with HIV. With survey level as its setting, the immunoSEQ assay was v3.0. Sequencing used immunoSEQ multiplex PCR; TCRdb keeps in-frame clones, though not all of them. The data show about 15,000 clones, almost 90% seen once. Treatment locations for all participants with HIV were in the United States. The V gene's germline CDR1 is ENHRY and CDR2 SYGVKD. V lost 2 bases to trimming and J lost 0 bases, with 7 bases between them. This CDR3 has 14 residues. The sequenced sample was unsorted PBMCs, obtained more than 2.2 years before starting antiretroviral therapy. The sequence derives from a young woman with HIV. The chain couples TRBV10-3 to TRBJ2-5; D uncertain. The CDR3 is CAISEKMYQETQYF. The CDR3 DNA sequence: TGTGCCATCAGTGAGAAAATGTACCAAGAGACCCAGTACTTC.